What follows are 2 T cell receptor beta chains derived from one specimen sequenced in a study of response to subunit inactivated influenza vaccine. In TCRdb, the RT-PCR reads were re-called with MiXCR into one record per CDR3 protein. The sample shows about 800,000 distinct CDR3 sequences, 21% of them seen only once. Sample: PBMCs from blood, taken less than 6 days after vaccination. The receptors here all came from a man in his fifties who received an inactivated influenza vaccine.

CDR3 loop: CASSQDRLDHGYTF. In DNA, the CDR3 is TGCGCCAGCAGCCAAGATCGGTTGGATCATGGCTACACCTTC. This chain uses TRBV4-3 with TRBJ1-2; no definite D call. V dropped 0 bases and J dropped 6 bases, with 11 bases sitting between them. Per the germline V gene, CDR1 is LGHNA and CDR2 is YSLEER. The CDR3 has 14 amino acids.

The V gene is TRBV4-1, the J gene TRBJ1-2; D remains ambiguous. The CDR3 has 13 amino acids. The V end lost 1 base, the J end lost 4 bases, and 7 bases lay between the germline ends. The germline CDR1 and CDR2 sequences are MGHRA and YSYEKL. This CDR3 reads CASSQGVAYGYTF. DNA of the CDR3: TGCGCCAGCAGCCAAGGTGTGGCCTATGGCTACACCTTC.